The rows below give T cell receptor beta chains drawn from one sample of a study of early T cells in non-severe SARS-CoV-2 infection. TCRdb recomputed calls from the 5' RACE reads with MiXCR, one row per CDR3 protein. The sample carries 20,000 to 25,000 distinct CDR3 sequences, approximately 4.5% recorded once. The sequenced sample was whole blood. The receptor source for this set is an adult who was a healthcare worker with PCR-confirmed SARS-CoV-2 infection or an uninfected control (not recorded which). CDR3s include the opening cysteine and the closing phenylalanine or tryptophan. Fields, in order: CDR3 protein, CDR3 DNA, clone size, V gene, J gene, D gene. D genes are given only for firm matches. Expanded clones get a size class; other rows say once, few or many, or leave the size out.

CDR3 protein: CASGPGQGVMYEQYF; CDR3 DNA: TGCGCCAGCGGCCCGGGACAGGGGGTGATGTACGAGCAGTACTTC; clone size: many; V gene: TRBV5-1; J gene: TRBJ2-7; D gene: TRBD1
CDR3 protein: CASSSPGLVYEQYF; CDR3 DNA: TGTGCCAGCAGTTCCCCGGGACTCGTCTACGAGCAGTACTTC; clone size: many; V gene: TRBV27; J gene: TRBJ2-7; D gene: -
CDR3 protein: CASSFLGNIQYF; CDR3 DNA: TGTGCCAGCAGTTTCCTGGGCAACATTCAGTACTTC; clone size: many; V gene: TRBV6-2/TRBV6-3; J gene: TRBJ2-4; D gene: -
CDR3 protein: CASSPSYSTDTQYF; CDR3 DNA: TGTGCCAGCAGCCCATCATATAGCACAGATACGCAGTATTTT; clone size: -; V gene: TRBV7-9; J gene: TRBJ2-3; D gene: -
CDR3 protein: CSASRGGDGYTF; CDR3 DNA: TGCAGTGCTAGCCGGGGAGGGGATGGCTACACCTTC; clone size: -; V gene: TRBV20-1; J gene: TRBJ1-2; D gene: -
CDR3 protein: CASSPEGRVNEQFF; CDR3 DNA: TGTGCCAGCAGCCCAGAGGGGAGGGTGAATGAGCAGTTCTTC; clone size: many; V gene: TRBV7-9; J gene: TRBJ2-1; D gene: TRBD2
CDR3 protein: CASSRSGSSYNEQFF; CDR3 DNA: TGTGCCAGCAGCCGATCGGGGAGCTCCTACAATGAGCAGTTCTTC; clone size: -; V gene: TRBV28; J gene: TRBJ2-1; D gene: -
CDR3 protein: CSARSRGLAGVEQYF; CDR3 DNA: TGCAGTGCTAGATCACGAGGCCTAGCGGGAGTCGAGCAGTACTTC; clone size: many; V gene: TRBV20-1; J gene: TRBJ2-7; D gene: TRBD2
CDR3 protein: CASSPVMLSGGTDTQYF; CDR3 DNA: TGTGCCAGCTCACCAGTCATGTTATCAGGGGGAACAGATACGCAGTATTTT; clone size: few; V gene: TRBV18; J gene: TRBJ2-3; D gene: TRBD1
CDR3 protein: CASSRTSGRFKETQYF; CDR3 DNA: TGTGCCAGCAGCCGGACTAGCGGGAGGTTTAAAGAGACCCAGTACTTC; clone size: many; V gene: TRBV7-2; J gene: TRBJ2-5; D gene: TRBD2
CDR3 protein: CASSFAGRDGNTIYF; CDR3 DNA: TGTGCCAGCAGTTTCGCCGGCAGGGATGGAAACACCATATATTTT; clone size: few; V gene: TRBV28; J gene: TRBJ1-3; D gene: -
CDR3 protein: CASSKTSGFETF; CDR3 DNA: TGCGCCAGCAGCAAGACCAGCGGTTTCGAAACCTTC; clone size: many; V gene: TRBV5-1; J gene: TRBJ1-2; D gene: -
CDR3 protein: CASSFASRVYTGELFF; CDR3 DNA: TGTGCCAGCAGTTTCGCAAGCCGAGTTTACACCGGGGAGCTGTTTTTT; clone size: many; V gene: TRBV12-3/TRBV12-4; J gene: TRBJ2-2; D gene: -
CDR3 protein: CASSLGSMGGEKLFF; CDR3 DNA: TGTGCCAGCAGCTTAGGGTCTATGGGCGGGGAAAAACTGTTTTTT; clone size: -; V gene: TRBV12-3/TRBV12-4; J gene: TRBJ1-4; D gene: -
CDR3 protein: CASSRDWAFSTDTQYF; CDR3 DNA: TGTGCCAGCAGCCGAGACTGGGCTTTTAGCACAGATACGCAGTATTTT; clone size: many; V gene: TRBV11-2; J gene: TRBJ2-3; D gene: -
CDR3 protein: CASSLNMGEWSYEQYF; CDR3 DNA: TGTGCCAGCAGCCTTAATATGGGGGAATGGTCCTACGAGCAGTACTTC; clone size: many; V gene: TRBV7-8; J gene: TRBJ2-7; D gene: -
CDR3 protein: CASSQTGETQDF; CDR3 DNA: TGTGCCAGCAGCCAGACGGGAGAGACCCAGGACTTC; clone size: -; V gene: TRBV4-2; J gene: TRBJ2-5; D gene: -
CDR3 protein: CASSFSGRDQETQYF; CDR3 DNA: TGCGCCAGCAGCTTTAGCGGGAGGGATCAAGAGACCCAGTACTTC; clone size: medium-sized; V gene: TRBV5-1; J gene: TRBJ2-5; D gene: TRBD2
CDR3 protein: CSAILRQTEKLFF; CDR3 DNA: TGCAGTGCTATCCTAAGACAGACCGAAAAACTGTTTTTT; clone size: many; V gene: TRBV20-1; J gene: TRBJ1-4; D gene: -
CDR3 protein: CASSFWQGDGELFF; CDR3 DNA: TGTGCCAGCAGTTTTTGGCAGGGCGACGGGGAGCTGTTTTTT; clone size: -; V gene: TRBV12-3/TRBV12-4; J gene: TRBJ2-2; D gene: -
CDR3 protein: CASSLKGQAFSSYNSPLHF; CDR3 DNA: TGTGCCAGCAGTTTAAAGGGACAGGCCTTTAGCTCCTATAATTCACCCCTCCACTTT; clone size: many; V gene: TRBV27; J gene: TRBJ1-6; D gene: TRBD1
CDR3 protein: CSGDDRKQETQYF; CDR3 DNA: TGCAGCGGCGATGACAGAAAGCAAGAGACCCAGTACTTC; clone size: many; V gene: TRBV29-1; J gene: TRBJ2-5; D gene: -
CDR3 protein: CAWSPGDLSRKFF; CDR3 DNA: TGTGCCTGGAGTCCAGGGGATCTGAGCCGAAAGTTTTTT; clone size: many; V gene: TRBV30; J gene: TRBJ1-4; D gene: -
CDR3 protein: CSAIRAAGANEQYF; CDR3 DNA: TGCAGTGCTATTCGTGCGGCGGGAGCTAATGAGCAGTACTTC; clone size: few; V gene: TRBV20-1; J gene: TRBJ2-7; D gene: TRBD2
CDR3 protein: CASSLSGNVRGEQFF; CDR3 DNA: TGTGCCAGCAGCTTAAGCGGGAACGTTCGTGGTGAGCAGTTCTTC; clone size: many; V gene: TRBV7-3; J gene: TRBJ2-1; D gene: -
CDR3 protein: CASSSMVTRASYEQYF; CDR3 DNA: TGTGCCAGCAGTAGCATGGTTACTCGGGCCTCCTACGAGCAGTACTTC; clone size: -; V gene: TRBV28; J gene: TRBJ2-7; D gene: -